A single sample is the source of the 15 T cell receptor beta chains below, sequenced in a study of T cell clonotyping in hematopoietic cell transplantation. Regarding time point: recipient sample about 28 days before transplant, after cytoreduction. The method was immunoSEQ multiplex PCR; TCRdb's version includes in-frame clones alone and lacks a portion of them. The sample carries about 43,000 clones, about 85% recorded once. The sequenced sample was peripheral blood mononuclear cells, obtained before stem cell transplant. The source is a man in his sixties with acute myeloid leukemia. Some clones in this sample may be carry-over from other donors' samples.

The V gene is TRBV7-9, the J gene TRBJ1-5; D gene uncertain. Germline V CDR1 and CDR2: SEHNR, FQNEAQ (reference sequence). The CDR3 runs 12 residues. Trimming removed 5 bases from V and 0 bases from J, with 2 bases in between. This CDR3 is CASSGSNQPQHF. The CDR3 DNA reads TGTGCCAGCAGCGGTAGCAATCAGCCCCAGCATTTT.

The CDR3 here is CASSLPGTFYNEQFF. The CDR3 DNA is TGTGCCAGCAGCCTACCGGGCACATTTTACAATGAGCAGTTCTTC. This rearrangement joins TRBV28 to TRBJ2-1; D is undetermined. This CDR3 region has 15 residues. V lost 6 bases and J 4 bases, leaving 16 bases between the germline ends. Germline V gene lookup returns CDR1 MDHEN and CDR2 SYDVKM.

This chain uses TRBV4-2 with TRBJ2-3; 14 nucleotides match TRBD2. With 0 bases clipped from V and 3 bases from J, the junction kept 5 bases outside the gene matches. The CDR3 covers 18 residues. Germline CDR1 is LGHNA and CDR2 is YNFKEQ. As DNA, the CDR3 is TGTGCCAGCAGCCAAGATTATTGGACTAGCGGGGGGACAGATACGCAGTATTTT. Translating gives CASSQDYWTSGGTDTQYF.

The chain combines TRBV11-2 with TRBJ2-3; tentative D call: TRBD2 (5 bases). The CDR3 is 15 amino acids. CDR1 and CDR2 (germline): SGHAT, FQNNGV. Deletions cut 4 bases from V and 5 bases from J, with 16 bases between. CDR3 sequence: CASSSELRAVDTQYF. DNA of the CDR3: TGTGCCAGCAGCTCGGAGTTGCGGGCGGTAGATACGCAGTATTTT.

This clone turned up a few times. The rearrangement links TRBV5-1 to TRBJ1-6; D is possibly TRBD1 (5 bases). The V gene lost 2 bases and the J gene lost 5 bases, with 8 bases spanning the gap. Germline V gene sequence: CDR1 SGHRS, CDR2 YFSETQ. The CDR3 consists of 14 residues. The CDR3 nucleotides are TGCGCCAGCAGCTTAGGGACGGATAATTCACCCCTCCACTTT. Its protein is CASSLGTDNSPLHF.

The V gene is TRBV27, the J gene TRBJ2-6; perhaps TRBD2 as D (6 bases). Germline assignment: CDR1 MNHEY and CDR2 SMNVEV (reference sequence). The CDR3 spans 16 residues. V lost 6 bases, J lost 4 bases, and 16 bases lay in between. The CDR3 DNA follows: TGTGCCAGCAGATCGGTAAGGAGGGAGGGGGCCAACGTCCTGACTTTC. This encodes CASRSVRREGANVLTF.

The chain combines TRBV28 with TRBJ1-1; D is uncertain. CDR3 length equals 14 residues. Per germline, CDR1 MDHEN and CDR2 SYDVKM. V lost 7 bases and J 5 bases, leaving 17 bases between the germline ends. The DNA for the CDR3 is TGTGCCAGCACCGTTCCCGGGTGGAAAACTGAAGCTTTCTTT. Translating it yields CASTVPGWKTEAFF. The full variable domain, rest sourced from reference TRBV28 and TRBJ1-1, is DVKVTQSSRYLVKRTGEKVFLECVQDMDHENMFWYRQDPGLGLRLIYFSYDVKMKEKGDIPEGYSVSREKKERFSLILESASTNQTSMYLCASTVPGWKTEAFFGQGTRLTVV.

The chain uses TRBV5-6 and TRBJ2-1, with D perhaps matching TRBD1 (8 bases). CDR3 length: 14 amino acids. V lost 7 bases and J lost 6, with 17 bases in between. Looked up from germline, CDR1 is SGHDT and CDR2 is YYEEEE. Here the CDR3 reads CASGKTGEGNEQFF. In nucleotides, the CDR3 is TGTGCCAGCGGCAAGACAGGGGAGGGCAATGAGCAGTTCTTC. Based on the CDR3 plus reference TRBV5-6 and TRBJ2-1, the full variable domain is DAGVTQSPTHLIKTRGQQVTLRCSPKSGHDTVSWYQQALGQGPQFIFQYYEEEERQRGNFPDRFSGHQFPNYSSELNVNALLLGDSALYLCASGKTGEGNEQFFGPGTRLTVL.

The rearrangement joins TRBV4-2 to TRBJ1-2, with a tentative D call TRBD1 (6 bases). V was trimmed by 4 bases and J by 2 bases, leaving 11 bases between them. This CDR3 comprises 14 residues. Germline CDR1 LGHNA, CDR2 YNFKEQ. The CDR3 here is CASSRSGENYGYTF. Written as DNA, the CDR3 is TGTGCCAGCAGCCGTTCAGGGGAGAACTATGGCTACACCTTC.

V is TRBV6-5 and J is TRBJ1-1; D is perhaps TRBD1 (5 bases). The V gene lost 7 bases and the J gene lost 4 bases, with 19 bases spanning the gap. The CDR3 sequence is 15 residues long. From germline, CDR1 is MNHEY and CDR2 SVGAGI. Here the CDR3 DNA reads TGTGCCAGCAACCCGACGACGAGGGGTTCCACTGAAGCTTTCTTT. It yields the protein CASNPTTRGSTEAFF.

J is TRBJ2-3 and V is TRBV5-1, with D perhaps matching TRBD1 (5 bases). CDR1 SGHRS and CDR2 YFSETQ come from the germline V gene. Trimming removed 4 bases at V and 5 bases at J, with 14 bases between. CDR3 length: 14 residues. Here the CDR3 DNA reads TGCGCCAGCAGCGCTGACAGCGTTGGAGATACGCAGTATTTT. Protein product: CASSADSVGDTQYF. The variable domain in full, with the rest retrieved from reference TRBV5-1 and TRBJ2-3, is KAGVTQTPRYLIKTRGQQVTLSCSPISGHRSVSWYQQTPGQGLQFLFEYFSETQRNKGNFPGRFSGRQFSNSRSEMNVSTLELGDSALYLCASSADSVGDTQYFGPGTRLTVL.

V gene TRBV11-3 combines with J gene TRBJ1-6; TRBD1 aligns across 11 bases. The CDR3 has 18 residues. The V gene's germline CDR1 is SGHNT and CDR2 YENEEA. V dropped 1 base and J dropped 6; count of bases not matched to a gene: 8. As DNA, the CDR3 is TGTGCCAGCAGCTTAGGATCGGGACAGGGGGAATTTAATTCACCCCTCCACTTT. This sequence encodes CASSLGSGQGEFNSPLHF.

The chain carries TRBV2 and TRBJ2-7; D unclear. V was cut by 4 bases and J by 3 bases, with 13 bases left in between. Germline V gene data show CDR1 as SNHLY and CDR2 as FYNNEI. CDR3 length: 14 residues. DNA of the CDR3: TGTGCCAGCAGTGTGGACCCGCCGGGCTACGAGCAGTACTTC. Translation gives CASSVDPPGYEQYF.

This clone came up once. In nucleotides, the CDR3 is TGTGCCAGCACCCTCTCTCAGTGGGAGCAGTACTTC. Its translation is CASTLSQWEQYF. The chain carries TRBV27 and TRBJ2-7, with D hard to call. Between the trimmed V and J ends, which lost 7 bases and 7 bases, there was a span of 14 bases. Per germline, CDR1 MNHEY and CDR2 SMNVEV (reference sequence). The CDR3 covers 12 residues.

The chain employs TRBV5-8 and TRBJ1-6; 10 bases agree with TRBD1. The CDR3 has 15 residues. The V gene's germline CDR1 is SGHTS and CDR2 YDEGEE. V trimming: 5 bases; J trimming: 7 bases; junction bases outside the gene matches: 6. The CDR3 DNA sequence: TGTGCCAGCAGGCTGGACAGGGGGTGGAATTCACCCCTCCACTTT. Amino acid sequence: CASRLDRGWNSPLHF.